This TCR beta chain comes out of a study of blood T cell repertoires in COVID-19. Study as a whole: Sites across the United States, Italy and Spain contributed samples from acute and convalescent COVID-19. T cells, B-cell-depleted T cells, or PBMCs supplied cDNA or gDNA.

With 8 bases clipped from V and 7 bases from J, the junction kept 9 bases outside the gene matches. This CDR3 has 15 amino acids. Germline values: CDR1 MNHEY, CDR2 SVGAGI. Libraries were prepared by immunoSEQ multiplex PCR; TCRdb keeps only in-frame clonotypes and omits some of them. The sample carries fewer than 25,000 clones, roughly 90% recorded once. This clone showed up just once. This clonotype was obtained from a woman in her sixties with active COVID-19. Material: peripheral blood. The chain is built from TRBV6-5 and TRBJ1-6, with 9 bases lining up with TRBD1. CDR3 loop: CASESPGTGNSPLHF. Here the CDR3 DNA reads TGTGCCAGCGAGTCCCCCGGGACAGGGAATTCACCCCTCCACTTT.